Given below is one T cell receptor (beta chain) in context. Its antigen is not identified. Sequencing was performed with immunoSEQ multiplex PCR; in TCRdb, only in-frame clones are kept and a portion is missing. This sample has 20,000 to 25,000 clones, with more than 60% found just once. The CDR3 has 17 residues. The V gene end was trimmed by 4 bases and the J gene end by 1 base; junction bases not matched to a gene: 12. Germline CDR1 is SGHRS and CDR2 is YFSETQ. This sample was included in a study of T cell clones after liver transplantation. Study background: Three of the eight recipients were HCV-positive; the rest had non-autoimmune, non-viral transplant indications. Without induction therapy, subjects received standard immunosuppression until 12-24 months post-transplant.

Points from the study as a whole: Migration into the graft, not deletion, may explain lost graft donor-reactive T cells.

The clonotype comes from a human donor who received a liver transplant. The source material was CD4+ T cells from blood, sampled before liver transplant. The chain links TRBV5-1 to TRBJ2-5; 8 positions agree with TRBD2. CDR3 residues: CASSPGGVASGQETQYF. The CDR3 bases are TGCGCCAGCAGCCCCGGGGGGGTAGCTAGTGGCCAAGAGACCCAGTACTTC.